The 32 T cell receptor beta chains reported below all come from one sample, sequenced in a study of blood T cell repertoires in COVID-19. TCRdb keeps only in-frame clones here, not all; method: immunoSEQ multiplex PCR. Here the sample spans 350,000 to 450,000 clones, around 92% being singletons. The material sequenced was peripheral blood. The receptors stem from a man in his forties or fifties with acute or convalescent COVID-19.

V and J are TRBV28 and TRBJ2-4; possible D gene TRBD1, 6 bases. CDR3 size: 15 residues. Germline V gives CDR1 MDHEN, CDR2 SYDVKM. V lost 3 bases to trimming and J lost 3 bases, with 12 bases between them. As DNA, the CDR3 is TGTGCCAGCAGTTTCGGCAGGGGCTACAAAAACATTCAGTACTTC. This codes for CASSFGRGYKNIQYF.

The gene calls are TRBV28 and TRBJ1-2; D may be TRBD1 (6 bases). The CDR3 sequence is 14 residues long. Germline-derived CDR1 and CDR2 are MDHEN and SYDVKM. The V end lost 7 bases, the J end lost 3 bases, and 15 bases lay between the germline ends. DNA for the CDR3: TGTGCCAGCACCGTGCCGGGACAATACTATGGCTACACCTTC. Its protein product is CASTVPGQYYGYTF.

The J gene is TRBJ1-3, the V gene TRBV28; 8 nucleotides align to TRBD1. V dropped 6 bases and J dropped 5; count of bases not matched to a gene: 21. Looked up from germline, CDR1 is MDHEN and CDR2 is SYDVKM. The CDR3 consists of 19 residues. CDR3 region: CASRYATGAALSPRNTIYF. The CDR3 DNA is TGTGCCAGCAGGTACGCGACAGGGGCTGCTCTAAGTCCCAGAAACACCATATATTTT.

The chain joins TRBV6-5 to TRBJ1-4; 10 bases map to TRBD1. This CDR3 has 14 residues. CDR1 is MNHEY, CDR2 SVGAGI, per germline. The trim removed 6 bases at V and 7 bases at J, leaving 5 bases unmatched. CDR3 loop: CASRRDRGGEKLFF. The CDR3 nucleotides are TGTGCCAGCAGGCGGGACAGGGGAGGTGAAAAACTGTTTTTT.

This clone was detected once. The rearrangement links TRBV11-2 to TRBJ1-3; no reliable D call. The CDR3 has 13 residues. Between the trimmed V and J ends, which lost 1 base and 2 bases, there was a span of 3 bases. Germline values: CDR1 SGHAT, CDR2 FQNNGV. CDR3: CASSLGAGNTIYF. The CDR3 DNA reads as TGTGCCAGCAGCTTAGGCGCTGGAAACACCATATATTTT.

V and J are TRBV5-1 and TRBJ1-5; D is uncertain. The CDR3 is 16 residues long. V lost 4 bases, J lost 3 bases, and 17 bases lay in between. CDR1 is SGHRS, CDR2 YFSETQ, per germline. CDR3 sequence: CASSLGGGGVNQPQHF. CDR3 bases: TGCGCCAGCAGCCTGGGTGGAGGCGGAGTCAATCAGCCCCAGCATTTT.

The rearrangement links TRBV5-4 to TRBJ2-3, with TRBD2 matching 9 bases. The germline V gene has CDR1 SGHNT and CDR2 YYREEE (reference sequence). Germline trimming cut 0 bases from V and 1 base from J; bases unmatched to any gene: 3. This CDR3 region has 16 residues. The CDR3 is CASSLGRTSGTDTQYF. As DNA, the CDR3 is TGTGCCAGCAGCTTGGGCCGGACTAGCGGCACAGATACGCAGTATTTT.

The J gene is TRBJ2-3, the V gene TRBV7-2, with 9 bases fitting TRBD2. Germline V lookup: CDR1 SGHTA, CDR2 FQGNSA. The CDR3 runs to 16 residues. J gave up 3 bases and V 2 bases, and 6 bases lay outside the gene matches. CDR3 loop: CASSLHGGGATDTQYF. The CDR3 region has the DNA TGTGCCAGCAGCTTACACGGCGGGGGGGCGACAGATACGCAGTATTTT.

V gene TRBV18 combines with J gene TRBJ1-1, with 12 bases matching TRBD1. Germline V gene sequence: CDR1 KGHSH, CDR2 LQKENI. The CDR3 is made up of 15 amino acids. V gave up 4 bases and J gave up 5 bases; unmatched junction bases: 5. The CDR3 is CASSLGQGALTEAFF. The DNA of the CDR3 is TGTGCCAGCTCACTGGGACAGGGGGCATTAACTGAAGCTTTCTTT. Drawing the rest from reference TRBV18 and TRBJ1-1, the complete variable domain is NAGVMQNPRHLVRRRGQEARLRCSPMKGHSHVYWYRQLPEEGLKFMVYLQKENIIDESGMPKERFSAEFPKEGPSILRIQQVVRGDSAAYFCASSLGQGALTEAFFGQGTRLTVV.

The chain uses TRBV2 and TRBJ2-5; 11 bases fit TRBD1. In germline, CDR1 is SNHLY, CDR2 FYNNEI. With V trimmed by 5 bases and J by 5 bases, 13 bases remained unmatched. The CDR3 consists of 17 residues. The CDR3 loop is CASSPLPGQGVRETQYF. CDR3 DNA sequence: TGTGCCAGCAGTCCCCTCCCGGGACAGGGGGTCAGGGAGACCCAGTACTTC.

The V call is TRBV28, the J call TRBJ2-1; 7 bases line up with TRBD1. Germline CDR1 is MDHEN and CDR2 is SYDVKM. The CDR3 consists of 20 residues. V lost 5 bases and J lost 7; bases outside the gene matches: 26. The CDR3 sequence is CASSPKPDRLSWSFANEQFF. Here the CDR3 DNA reads TGTGCCAGCAGTCCGAAACCGGACAGGTTGTCGTGGTCATTCGCGAATGAGCAGTTCTTC.

The genes are TRBV10-3 and TRBJ2-5, with 7 bases that match TRBD2. The CDR3 extends over 18 amino acids. Germline CDR1 and CDR2: ENHRY and SYGVKD. The junction had 15 bases not matched to a gene; V was cut back by 0 bases and J by 5 bases. The CDR3 loop reads CAISESTPGGGRFETQYF. The CDR3 coding sequence is TGTGCCATCAGTGAGTCGACTCCGGGGGGAGGGCGTTTCGAGACCCAGTACTTC.

The CDR3 DNA reads as TGTGCCAGCACCCGTAGGGGGTTCGAGACAAGTCAAGATAATTCACCCCTCCACTTT. Translation: CASTRRGFETSQDNSPLHF. The chain carries TRBV13 and TRBJ1-6, with a weak D call TRBD1 (6 bases). Germline assignment: CDR1 PRHDT and CDR2 FYEKMQ (reference sequence). This CDR3 is 19 amino acids long. Trimming shortened V by 7 bases and J by 5 bases, and 27 bases separated the two germline ends. The variable domain in full, completed from reference TRBV13 and TRBJ1-6, reads AAGVIQSPRHLIKEKRETATLKCYPIPRHDTVYWYQQGPGQDPQFLISFYEKMQSDKGSIPDRFSAQQFSDYHSELNMSSLELGDSALYFCASTRRGFETSQDNSPLHFGNGTRLTVT.

The chain combines TRBV28 with TRBJ1-1; 7 positions agree with TRBD1. The V gene end was trimmed by 6 bases and the J gene end by 5 bases; junction bases not matched to a gene: 9. This CDR3 spans 14 amino acids. Germline V gene sequence: CDR1 MDHEN, CDR2 SYDVKM. CDR3 loop: CASRPQGVGTEAFF. The CDR3 DNA reads TGTGCCAGCAGGCCCCAGGGGGTTGGAACTGAAGCTTTCTTT.

The rearrangement joins TRBV5-1 to TRBJ2-1, with 7 bases that match TRBD1. The CDR3 has 16 residues. Germline lookup yields CDR1 SGHRS and CDR2 YFSETQ. V lost 4 bases to trimming and J lost 0 bases; unmatched junction nucleotides: 7. The DNA of the CDR3 is TGCGCCAGCAGCCCCACACAGGGGAGCTCCTACAATGAGCAGTTCTTC. It is translated as CASSPTQGSSYNEQFF.

The chain couples TRBV3-1 (or the pseudogene TRBV3-2) to TRBJ2-2; tentatively, D is TRBD1 (6 bases). From germline, CDR1 is LGHDT and CDR2 YNNKEL (reference sequence). The V end was cut by 0 bases, the J end by 6 bases, with 14 bases between. The CDR3 extends over 16 amino acids. The CDR3 region has the DNA TGTGCCAGCAGCCAAGAAAACAGGGCTACCCCCGGGGAGCTGTTTTTT. Residues: CASSQENRATPGELFF.

The chain recombines TRBV29-1 with TRBJ1-2; the match to TRBD1 covers 8 bases. Per germline, CDR1 SQVTM and CDR2 ANQGSEA. This CDR3 contains 14 residues. V gave up 5 bases and J gave up 7 bases; unmatched junction bases: 12. The CDR3 here is CSVPFGQGRSGYTF. The DNA of the CDR3 is TGCAGCGTTCCTTTTGGACAGGGCAGGTCTGGCTACACCTTC. Together with reference TRBV29-1 and TRBJ1-2, the CDR3 gives the full variable domain: SAVISQKPSRDICQRGTSLTIQCQVDSQVTMMFWYRQQPGQSLTLIATANQGSEATYESGFVIDKFPISRPNLTFSTLTVSNMSPEDSSIYLCSVPFGQGRSGYTFGSGTRLTVV.

The chain employs TRBV30 and TRBJ1-3; no clear D. Germline V gives CDR1 GTSNPN, CDR2 SVGIG (reference sequence). Trimming took off 8 bases at V and 4 bases at J, with 18 bases between the two ends. This CDR3 has 14 residues. The CDR3 reads CAGFGGNVGNTIYF. CDR3 DNA: TGTGCCGGATTCGGAGGGAATGTAGGAAACACCATATATTTT.

The genes are TRBV5-1 and TRBJ2-5; no definite D call. The V end lost 4 bases, the J end lost 9 bases, and 19 bases lay between the germline ends. CDR1 SGHRS and CDR2 YFSETQ come from the germline V gene. This CDR3 has 14 residues. As DNA, the CDR3 is TGCGCCAGCAGCGGCCTAGGTTCCCGCCGCTCCCAGTACTTC. Residues: CASSGLGSRRSQYF.

The chain uses TRBV5-4 and TRBJ2-3; D ambiguous. Germline CDR1 is SGHNT and CDR2 is YYREEE (reference sequence). This CDR3 is built from 15 residues. The V end was cut by 4 bases, the J end by 0 bases, with 12 bases between. The CDR3 DNA follows: TGTGCCAGCAGCCCGAGATGGTCTAGCACAGATACGCAGTATTTT. Protein product: CASSPRWSSTDTQYF.

J is TRBJ1-2 and V is TRBV25-1; maybe TRBD1 (5 bases). The germline V gene has CDR1 MGHDK and CDR2 SYGVNS. This CDR3 comprises 16 residues. Trimming shortened V by 1 base and J by 3 bases, and 15 bases separated the two germline ends. CDR3 DNA: TGTGCCAGCAGTGAATTGATAGCAGGGTCCTACTATGGCTACACCTTC. This encodes CASSELIAGSYYGYTF.

In its sample, this clone was seen once. V and J are TRBV6-2 or TRBV6-3 and TRBJ2-1; 7 bases map to TRBD1. Germline CDR1 and CDR2: MNHEY and SVGEGT. This CDR3 region has 12 residues. Losses at the gene ends were 4 bases for V and 9 bases for J; bases not matched to a gene: 3. CDR3 DNA: TGTGCCAGCAGTTTTGACAGGGCTGAGCAGTTCTTC. It specifies CASSFDRAEQFF.

The chain has TRBV11-2 and TRBJ1-2, with a weak D call TRBD1 (5 bases). Trimming took 3 bases from V and 4 from J, leaving 12 bases between them. The CDR3 contains 14 residues. CDR1 SGHAT and CDR2 FQNNGV come from the germline V gene. CDR3 protein: CASSLAQGGYGYTF. CDR3 in DNA: TGTGCCAGCAGCTTGGCCCAGGGCGGCTATGGCTACACCTTC.

This clone was counted once. The chain has TRBV27 and TRBJ1-1, with D possibly being TRBD1 (6 bases). V was cut by 6 bases and J by 0 bases, with 11 bases left in between. The CDR3 extends over 14 amino acids. The germline V gene encodes CDR1 MNHEY and CDR2 SMNVEV (reference sequence). As DNA, the CDR3 is TGTGCCAGCAGAAATCAGGGGATGAACACTGAAGCTTTCTTT. This gives the protein CASRNQGMNTEAFF.

The chain has TRBV6-2 or TRBV6-3 and TRBJ1-2; no clear D. CDR1 is MNHEY and CDR2 is SVGEGT in the germline V gene. Trimming stripped 2 bases from V and 4 bases from J, with 5 bases between. This CDR3 has 12 residues. In DNA, the CDR3 is TGTGCCAGCAGTTACCCTCGCTATGGCTACACCTTC. Protein: CASSYPRYGYTF.

This clone was counted once. The CDR3 bases are TGTGCCAGCAGTGAAACTACAACCTACGAGCAGTACTTC. It yields the protein CASSETTTYEQYF. The chain combines TRBV6-1 with TRBJ2-7; no definite D call. The CDR3 is 13 residues long. Trimming shortened V by 2 bases and J by 2 bases, and 7 bases separated the two germline ends. The V gene's germline CDR1 is MNHNS and CDR2 SASEGT.

J is TRBJ2-4 and V is TRBV21-1; the table's TRBD2 call for D was not verified on the DNA. TRBV21-1 is flagged as a pseudogene. The CDR3 length is 14 residues. CDR3 sequence reads: CASSMGGPEGIQYF. As DNA, the CDR3 is TGTGCCAGCAGCATGGGAGGGCCTGAAGGCATTCAGTACTTC.

The gene calls are TRBV7-2 and TRBJ2-1; D ambiguous. The ends were cut back, 3 bases at V and 5 bases at J, with 8 bases in the middle. This CDR3 region has 13 residues. Germline V gives CDR1 SGHTA, CDR2 FQGNSA. CDR3 region: CASSFSRNNEQFF. The CDR3 DNA follows: TGTGCCAGCAGCTTTTCCAGGAACAATGAGCAGTTCTTC.

This chain uses TRBV7-6 with TRBJ1-1; the match to TRBD1 covers 7 bases. With V trimmed by 5 bases and J by 0 bases, 6 bases remained unmatched. Germline V CDR1 and CDR2: SGHVS, FNYEAQ. The CDR3 extends over 15 amino acids. CDR3 sequence reads: CASSIRQGMNTEAFF. For the CDR3, the DNA is TGTGCCAGCAGCATCCGACAGGGCATGAACACTGAAGCTTTCTTT.

V gene TRBV7-2 combines with J gene TRBJ1-4, with a tentative D call TRBD1 (6 bases). V lost 5 bases and J lost 8, with 12 bases in between. There are 13 residues in the CDR3. Germline V gives CDR1 SGHTA, CDR2 FQGNSA. CDR3 sequence: CASSRQEREKLFF. The CDR3 nucleotides are TGTGCCAGCAGCCGACAGGAAAGGGAAAAACTGTTTTTT.

V is TRBV29-1 and J is TRBJ1-2; D possibly corresponds to TRBD1 (5 bases). This CDR3 is 11 amino acids long. The germline V gene has CDR1 SQVTM and CDR2 ANQGSEA. V was shortened by 1 base and J by 7 bases, with 7 bases between the two germline ends. Here the CDR3 DNA reads TGCAGCGTTGAAGCGGGGGGTGGCTACACCTTC. It encodes CSVEAGGGYTF.

This chain links TRBV11-3 with TRBJ2-2; 7 bases are shared with TRBD1. The junction had 6 bases not matched to a gene; V was cut back by 4 bases and J by 1 base. CDR1 and CDR2 from the germline V gene are SGHNT and YENEEA. The CDR3 consists of 16 residues. CDR3 bases: TGTGCCAGCAGCTCTGAGGGGGCGCGGAACACCGGGGAGCTGTTTTTT. It codes for CASSSEGARNTGELFF. The full variable domain, rest sourced from reference TRBV11-3 and TRBJ2-2, is EAGVVQSPRYKIIEKKQPVAFWCNPISGHNTLYWYLQNLGQGPELLIRYENEEAVDDSQLPKDRFSAERLKGVDSTLKIQPAELGDSAVYLCASSSEGARNTGELFFGEGSRLTVL.